This TCR beta chain was identified in a study of regulatory T cells in long-lasting Graves disease. As to time point: newly diagnosed GD, antithyroid drugs for less than 3 months. PBMCs were the source of the RNA used for TCR sequencing. One endocrinology department in Xi'an, China, was where patients came from. The peripheral blood volume drawn was approximately 9.5 milliliters, and it was collected into EDTA tubes. The TCR beta library used iRepertoire HTBI primers with Arm-PCR amplification of CDR3. TCRdb reprocessed the multiplex PCR reads via MiXCR and lists one record per CDR3 protein. This table has hundreds of thousands of distinct CDR3 sequences, 16% appearing once. This clonotype was recorded a few times. This may stem from a read error, because a much larger clone lies one nucleotide away. Germline V lookup: CDR1 SNHLY, CDR2 FYNNEI. The CDR3 runs 16 residues. The same data also contributed to another study, on T cells in Graves' hyperthyroidism and ophthalmopathy.

V usage is TRBV2 and J usage is TRBJ2-2; TRBD1 might be the D (6 bases). This clonotype originated in a woman in her twenties or thirties with Graves disease. Sample: peripheral blood mononuclear cells (PBMCs), taken at new diagnosis, from a patient treated with antithyroid drugs. The CDR3 loop is CASTVRGHTNAGELFF. Written as DNA, the CDR3 is TGTGCCAGCACGGTCCGGGGACACACGAACGCCGGGGAGCTGTTTTTT. Using reference TRBV2 and TRBJ2-2 for the parts outside the CDR3, the full variable domain is EPEVTQTPSHQVTQMGQEVILRCVPISNHLYFYWYRQILGQKVEFLVSFYNNEISEKSEIFDDQFSVERPDGSNFTLKIRSTKLEDSAMYFCASTVRGHTNAGELFFGEGSRLTVL.